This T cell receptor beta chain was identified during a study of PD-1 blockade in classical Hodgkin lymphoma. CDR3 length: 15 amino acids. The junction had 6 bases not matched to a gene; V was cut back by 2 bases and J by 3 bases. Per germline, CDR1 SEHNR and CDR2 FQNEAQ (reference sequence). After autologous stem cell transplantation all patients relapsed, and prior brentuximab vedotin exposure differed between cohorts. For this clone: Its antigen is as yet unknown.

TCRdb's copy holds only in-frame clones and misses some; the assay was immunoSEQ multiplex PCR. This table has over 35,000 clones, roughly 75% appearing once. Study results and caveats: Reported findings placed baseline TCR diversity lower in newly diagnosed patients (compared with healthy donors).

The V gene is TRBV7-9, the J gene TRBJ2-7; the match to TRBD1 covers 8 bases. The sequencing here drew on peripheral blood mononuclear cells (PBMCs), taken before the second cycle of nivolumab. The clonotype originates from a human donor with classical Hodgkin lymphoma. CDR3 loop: CASSLSGQGHYEQYF. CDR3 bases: TGTGCCAGCAGCTTATCTGGACAGGGACACTACGAGCAGTACTTC.